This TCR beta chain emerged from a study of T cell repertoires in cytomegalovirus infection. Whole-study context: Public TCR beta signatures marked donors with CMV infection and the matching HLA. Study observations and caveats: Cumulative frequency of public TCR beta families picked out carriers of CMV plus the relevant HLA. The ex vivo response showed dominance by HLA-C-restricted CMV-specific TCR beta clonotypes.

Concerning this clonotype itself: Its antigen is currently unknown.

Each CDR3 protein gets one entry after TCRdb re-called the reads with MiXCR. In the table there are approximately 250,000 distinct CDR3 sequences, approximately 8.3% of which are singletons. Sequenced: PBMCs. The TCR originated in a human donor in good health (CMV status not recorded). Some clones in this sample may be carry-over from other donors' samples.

CDR3 amino acids: CASSQVRGGTEAFF. The CDR3 coding sequence is TGTGCCAGCAGCCAAGTTCGGGGCGGCACTGAAGCTTTCTTT. The chain links TRBV14 to TRBJ1-1, with D perhaps matching TRBD1 (5 bases). The CDR3 is made up of 14 amino acids. CDR1 SGHDN and CDR2 FVKESK come from the germline V gene. V shed 1 base and J shed 4 bases, with 10 bases lying between them.